These T cell receptor beta chains were read from a single sample in a study of blood T cell repertoires in COVID-19. TCRdb keeps only in-frame clones here, not all; method: immunoSEQ multiplex PCR. The table records over 400,000 clones, around 90% of them present only once. The sequenced material came from peripheral blood. These receptors came from a woman between 50 and 59 years old with COVID-19, enrolled during active disease. Each CDR3 is given with its conserved first and last residue. The D gene is left open where the match is weak. Not every row has a clone size; where given, it reads once, few, many or a size class.

TRBJ1-4 TRBD1 TRBV5-1 . CASRLTTGTGKSNEKLFF TGCGCCAGCAGACTGACTACCGGGACAGGGAAGAGTAATGAAAAACTGTTTTTT
TRBJ1-1 TRBD1 TRBV3-1/TRBV3-2 . CASRLTGDLTFF TGTGCCAGCAGGTTAACAGGGGATTTAACTTTCTTT
TRBJ1-1 . TRBV12-3/TRBV12-4 few CASMAGTEAFF TGTGCCAGCATGGCGGGCACTGAAGCTTTCTTT
TRBJ1-2 . TRBV30 . CAWSVFLGGGGYTF TGTGCCTGGAGTGTATTTTTGGGGGGAGGAGGCTACACCTTC
TRBJ1-2 . TRBV5-1 . CASSLDTFTTNYGYTF TGCGCCAGCAGCTTGGACACTTTTACTACTAACTATGGCTACACCTTC
TRBJ1-2 . TRBV6-5 . CASTVKYGYTF TGTGCCAGCACAGTGAAATATGGCTACACCTTC
TRBJ1-4 . TRBV6-5 once CASSYRGDEKLFF TGTGCCAGCAGTTACCGCGGGGATGAAAAACTGTTTTTT
TRBJ2-7 TRBD2 TRBV20-1 . CSASVSGGTFNEQYF TGCAGTGCTAGTGTTTCGGGGGGGACTTTTAACGAGCAGTACTTC
TRBJ2-7 TRBD1 TRBV4-1 . CASSQVPGQALYEQYF TGCGCCAGCAGCCAGGTACCGGGACAGGCCCTCTACGAGCAGTACTTC
TRBJ1-2 TRBD1 TRBV6-5 . CASSGQGAEDYGYTF TGTGCCAGCAGCGGACAGGGGGCCGAAGACTATGGCTACACCTTC
TRBJ1-2 . TRBV19 . CASTRGPLGEGYTF TGTGCCAGTACCAGGGGACCACTGGGGGAAGGCTACACCTTC
TRBJ2-3 . TRBV21-1 . CASTPGRGGDTQYF TGTGCCAGCACCCCGGGGAGGGGGGGAGATACGCAGTATTTT
TRBJ2-7 . TRBV9 . CASSVSGLFSYEQYF TGTGCCAGCAGCGTAAGCGGGCTGTTTAGCTACGAGCAGTACTTC
TRBJ2-1 TRBD1 TRBV6-1 . CASSDQTGFREQFF TGTGCCAGCAGTGATCAGACAGGGTTCAGGGAGCAGTTCTTC
TRBJ1-1 . TRBV6-7 . CASSYLKQGTEAFF TGTGCCAGCAGTTACCTCAAACAGGGCACTGAAGCTTTCTTT
TRBJ2-7 TRBD1 TRBV5-4 . CASSPEGQGPRYEQYF TGTGCCAGCAGCCCCGAGGGACAGGGGCCCCGCTACGAGCAGTACTTC
TRBJ2-5 TRBD2 TRBV15 . CATREGGGKETQYF TGTGCCACTCGGGAGGGCGGGGGGAAGGAGACCCAGTACTTC
TRBJ1-2 . TRBV10-2 few CASTPGTGNYGYTF TGCGCCAGCACCCCCGGGACTGGGAACTATGGCTACACCTTC
TRBJ2-5 . TRBV9 . CASSVGGGETQYF TGTGCCAGCAGCGTTGGGGGCGGGGAGACCCAGTACTTC
TRBJ1-2 . TRBV6-6 . CASSPGGGRAYGYTF TGTGCCAGCTCACCTGGTGGGGGCCGGGCCTATGGCTACACCTTC
TRBJ1-2 . TRBV27 . CASSPYRPPQGNYGYTF TGTGCCAGCAGTCCCTACAGGCCTCCTCAAGGGAACTATGGCTACACCTTC
TRBJ1-2 TRBD1 TRBV30 . CAWTTTGTNYGYTF TGTGCCTGGACTACGACAGGGACTAACTATGGCTACACCTTC
TRBJ1-1 . TRBV5-4 . CASSLAGGSTEAFF TGTGCCAGCAGCTTGGCCGGGGGGAGCACTGAAGCTTTCTTT
TRBJ2-5 . TRBV7-2 many CASSPDRMRETQYF TGTGCCAGCAGCCCCGATCGAATGAGGGAGACCCAGTACTTC
TRBJ2-7 . TRBV7-2 . CASSLGIAATYEQYF TGTGCCAGCAGCTTAGGGATAGCGGCCACCTACGAGCAGTACTTC
TRBJ2-7 . TRBV6-1 . CASSDPPRDTIPYEQYF TGTGCCAGCAGTGATCCCCCGAGGGACACAATTCCCTACGAGCAGTACTTC
TRBJ1-2 TRBD1 TRBV7-9 . CASSLGQGGGYTF TGTGCCAGCAGCTTAGGACAGGGAGGTGGCTACACCTTC
TRBJ1-1 . TRBV5-1 . CASSLVQVANTEAFF TGCGCCAGCAGCTTGGTTCAGGTGGCGAACACTGAAGCTTTCTTT
TRBJ1-2 TRBD1 TRBV4-1 few CASSQRGGLGYGYTF TGCGCCAGCAGCCAAAGAGGGGGCCTGGGGTATGGCTACACCTTC
TRBJ2-7 . TRBV5-5 . CASSAPGTDWEQYF TGTGCCAGCAGCGCGCCCGGGACTGATTGGGAGCAGTACTTC
TRBJ1-2 . TRBV7-2 . CASSFTREPRHGYTF TGTGCCAGCAGCTTTACGAGGGAGCCGAGGCATGGCTACACCTTC
TRBJ2-7 . TRBV12-3/TRBV12-4 . CASSTGGSREQYF TGTGCCAGCAGTACGGGTGGAAGCCGCGAGCAGTACTTC
TRBJ2-7 TRBD1 TRBV5-1 . CASSPTGGGDEQYF TGCGCCAGCAGCCCCACAGGGGGCGGCGACGAGCAGTACTTC
TRBJ1-1 . TRBV2 . CASRKVANTEAFF TGTGCCAGCAGAAAAGTAGCGAACACTGAAGCTTTCTTT
TRBJ2-2 . TRBV2 . CASRGLARTPPTRELFF TGTGCCAGCAGGGGACTCGCCCGCACCCCACCTACACGGGAGCTGTTTTTT
TRBJ2-1 TRBD2 TRBV19 once CASSPGLAGISYNEQFF TGTGCCAGTAGTCCAGGACTAGCGGGGATATCCTACAATGAGCAGTTCTTC
TRBJ1-6 . TRBV25-1 . CASSLQGNSPLHF TGTGCCAGCAGTCTTCAGGGAAATTCACCCCTCCACTTT
TRBJ1-1 . TRBV9 . CASSVVRDGTEAFF TGTGCCAGCAGCGTAGTGAGGGATGGCACTGAAGCTTTCTTT
TRBJ1-1 TRBD1 TRBV27 . CASSMDRGWNTEAFF TGTGCCAGCAGCATGGACAGGGGATGGAACACTGAAGCTTTCTTT